The 2 T cell receptor beta chains presented below share a single source sample, sequenced in a study of immune cell composition in non-small cell lung cancer. The assay was immunoSEQ multiplex PCR, and TCRdb's table has in-frame clones only and misses some. The sample records some 15,000 clones, about 84% being singletons. Sequencing input: lung tumor tissue. These receptors originate from a human donor with non-small cell lung cancer.

In its sample, this clone was seen a few times. The gene calls are TRBV7-2 and TRBJ2-2, with 8 bases that match TRBD2. V dropped 1 base and J dropped 4; count of bases not matched to a gene: 2. CDR1 SGHTA and CDR2 FQGNSA come from the germline V gene. The CDR3 has 15 residues. CDR3 sequence reads: CASSLDAGGTGELFF. In DNA form, the CDR3 reads TGTGCCAGCAGCTTAGACGCGGGAGGCACCGGGGAGCTGTTTTTT.

This chain links TRBV10-3 with TRBJ2-3; TRBD1 agrees at 9 bases. Germline lookup yields CDR1 ENHRY and CDR2 SYGVKD. The CDR3 has 14 amino acids. Unmatched junction bases numbered 0, after V lost 3 bases and J lost 2 bases. This CDR3 reads CAISEQGATDTQYF. CDR3 sequence (DNA): TGTGCCATCAGTGAACAGGGGGCCACAGATACGCAGTATTTT.